The clone carrying this T cell receptor beta chain was seen once. The record originates from a study of cytomegalovirus exposure and HLA in healthy donors. Use of 60 Vbeta and 13 Jbeta primers characterized the PCR. Profiling relied on immunoSEQ multiplex PCR, and the TCRdb table lists in-frame clones only, not all of them. The data hold roughly 100,000 clones, with roughly 79% observed a single time. Germline CDR1 reads SGHTA; CDR2 reads FQGNSA. The CDR3 contains 17 residues. V lost 1 base and J lost 0, with 14 bases in between. The J gene is TRBJ2-3, the V gene TRBV7-2; maybe TRBD2 (6 bases). Sequencing was carried out using PBMCs. The receptor was derived from a woman between 40 and 50 years old in good health and CMV-seronegative. In nucleotides, the CDR3 is TGTGCCAGCAGCTTAGGGGCTCGGGGGACCAGCACAGATACGCAGTATTTT. Residues: CASSLGARGTSTDTQYF.